The clone carrying this T cell receptor (beta chain) was seen just once. Trimming removed 2 bases from V and 0 bases from J; junction bases left unmatched: 7. This CDR3 comprises 18 residues. The germline V gene encodes CDR1 LNHDA and CDR2 SQIVND (reference sequence). The table came from immunoSEQ multiplex PCR; TCRdb's copy has only in-frame clones and leaves some out. The sample carries about 160,000 clones, around nine tenths recorded once. The record originates from a study of cytotoxic CD8 clonotypes in ibrutinib-treated CLL. The rearrangement joins TRBV19 to TRBJ2-6; TRBD1 matches at 7 bases. The origin of this receptor is a human donor with chronic lymphocytic leukemia. This specimen consisted of PBMCs, obtained at disease progression, from a patient treated with ibrutinib. The DNA of the CDR3 is TGTGCCAGTAGTATATCAGGGGGTACTCTCTCTGGGGCCAACGTCCTGACTTTC. The encoded protein is CASSISGGTLSGANVLTF.